This TCR beta chain was sequenced for a study of blood T cell repertoires in COVID-19. Looking at the study overall: Specimens from acute and convalescent COVID-19 originated in the United States, Italy and Spain. In each case, the material was cDNA or gDNA derived from T cells, B-cell-depleted T cells, or PBMCs.

In germline, CDR1 is SGHTA, CDR2 FQGTGA. CDR3 length equals 15 residues. V trimming: 5 bases; J trimming: 3 bases; junction bases outside the gene matches: 6. As originally analysed: Using reference gene primer amplification, nucleated cell counts were estimated. Clones were sequenced by immunoSEQ multiplex PCR, and TCRdb holds only the in-frame ones, with some missing. The V and J calls and clone size are taken from that table; D and trimming were inferred from the DNA. The table records around 250,000 clones, around four fifths of them present only once. Material for sequencing was peripheral blood. The clonotype was recovered from a woman aged 80 or over with acute or convalescent COVID-19. The chain links TRBV7-3 to TRBJ2-7; 11 nucleotides align to TRBD2. CDR3 sequence: CASSVSGTSGYEQYF. The DNA for the CDR3 is TGTGCCAGCAGCGTATCCGGGACTAGCGGCTACGAGCAGTACTTC.